Shown below are 17 T cell receptor beta chains from a single sample sequenced in a study of T cells after posttransplantation cyclophosphamide. The method was immunoSEQ multiplex PCR; TCRdb's version includes in-frame clones alone and lacks a portion of them. The table records over 25,000 clones without singletons, the ten largest covering roughly 1.5%. Sequences were obtained from PBMCs. The receptors stem from a middle-aged man in good health, CMV-negative, and a related stem cell transplant donor.

This clone was recorded at least ten times. V and J are TRBV28 and TRBJ2-7; weak D call: TRBD2 (5 bases). The germline V and J ends were trimmed by 3 bases and 3 bases, with 15 bases remaining between them. Germline V gene lookup returns CDR1 MDHEN and CDR2 SYDVKM. The CDR3 is 15 residues long. CDR3 sequence (DNA): TGTGCCAGCAGTTTCCCGGGCCTCGGAGGCTACGAGCAGTACTTC. Translated, it gives CASSFPGLGGYEQYF.

This clone was observed at least ten times. V gene TRBV5-1 combines with J gene TRBJ2-5; 9 nucleotides match TRBD1. V was clipped by 0 bases and J by 4 bases; unmatched bases: 1. This CDR3 spans 14 amino acids. The V gene's germline CDR1 is SGHRS and CDR2 YFSETQ. The CDR3 region has the DNA TGCGCCAGCAGCTTGGTGGGACAGGGAGAGACCCAGTACTTC. Translation gives CASSLVGQGETQYF. The complete variable domain, with remaining parts taken from reference TRBV5-1 and TRBJ2-5, reads KAGVTQTPRYLIKTRGQQVTLSCSPISGHRSVSWYQQTPGQGLQFLFEYFSETQRNKGNFPGRFSGRQFSNSRSEMNVSTLELGDSALYLCASSLVGQGETQYFGPGTRLLVL.

By sample share, this clone is medium-sized. CDR3 amino acids: CASSGITGSEAFF. The CDR3 DNA is TGTGCCAGCAGCGGGATCACAGGGTCTGAAGCTTTCTTT. V gene TRBV4-2 combines with J gene TRBJ1-1; tentative D call: TRBD1 (6 bases). The CDR3 is 13 residues long. Germline V lookup: CDR1 LGHNA, CDR2 YNFKEQ. V was trimmed by 5 bases and J by 6 bases, leaving 13 bases between them.

This clone was counted at least ten times. This chain uses TRBV19 with TRBJ1-5; possibly TRBD1 for D (5 bases). CDR1 and CDR2 from the germline V gene are LNHDA and SQIVND (reference sequence). The CDR3 extends over 14 amino acids. The germline V and J ends were trimmed by 0 bases and 12 bases, with 15 bases remaining between them. The CDR3, as DNA: TGTGCCAGTAGTATAGATCGCGGGGGGATGGGCCAGCATTTT. Translated: CASSIDRGGMGQHF.

At least ten counts were recorded for this clone. The chain is built from TRBV5-1 and TRBJ2-7; D unclear. Germline CDR1 SGHRS, CDR2 YFSETQ. The germline V and J ends were trimmed by 2 bases and 1 base, with 7 bases remaining between them. The CDR3 extends over 13 amino acids. The chain's CDR3 is CASSFPFSYEQYF. DNA for the CDR3: TGCGCCAGCAGCTTCCCTTTTTCCTACGAGCAGTACTTC. The full variable domain, completed using reference TRBV5-1 and TRBJ2-7, is KAGVTQTPRYLIKTRGQQVTLSCSPISGHRSVSWYQQTPGQGLQFLFEYFSETQRNKGNFPGRFSGRQFSNSRSEMNVSTLELGDSALYLCASSFPFSYEQYFGPGTRLTVT.

This clone was seen repeatedly, ten times or more. The chain recombines TRBV5-1 with TRBJ2-1; 14 bases line up with TRBD2. The CDR3 sequence is 14 residues long. V dropped 6 bases and J dropped 9; count of bases not matched to a gene: 5. Germline CDR1 is SGHRS and CDR2 is YFSETQ. CDR3 protein: CASTGTSGRSEQFF. In DNA form, the CDR3 reads TGCGCCAGCACCGGGACTAGCGGGAGATCTGAGCAGTTCTTC. The full variable domain, in which reference TRBV5-1 and TRBJ2-1 provide the parts outside the CDR3, is KAGVTQTPRYLIKTRGQQVTLSCSPISGHRSVSWYQQTPGQGLQFLFEYFSETQRNKGNFPGRFSGRQFSNSRSEMNVSTLELGDSALYLCASTGTSGRSEQFFGPGTRLTVL.

This clone was seen repeatedly, ten times or more. The chain has TRBV21-1 and TRBJ1-1. TRBV21-1 counts as a pseudogene. The CDR3 has 16 residues. CDR3 nucleotide sequence: TGTGCCAGCACCCACCTTGCCCGGTACGTGAACACTGAAGCTTTCTTT. Its protein product is CASTHLARYVNTEAFF.

The sample holds many counts of this clone. This chain connects TRBV6-6 to TRBJ1-4, with TRBD1 as a possible D gene (5 bases). CDR1 MNHNY and CDR2 SVGAGI come from the germline V gene (reference sequence). V was clipped by 5 bases and J by 8 bases, with 18 bases between them. The CDR3 has 15 amino acids. CDR3 nucleotide sequence: TGTGCCAGCAGTCCCGGGGGGGGGTTCAGAGAAAAACTGTTTTTT. This encodes CASSPGGGFREKLFF.

This clone occurred a few times. The rearrangement uses TRBV13 and TRBJ1-1; tentative D call: TRBD1 (5 bases). The V gene lost 5 bases and the J gene lost 0 bases, with 16 bases spanning the gap. Germline V gene sequence: CDR1 PRHDT, CDR2 FYEKMQ (reference sequence). The CDR3 has 16 amino acids. CDR3 DNA sequence: TGTGCCAGCAGCACACTGGCAGGGTCCATGAACACTGAAGCTTTCTTT. It yields the protein CASSTLAGSMNTEAFF.

This clone was recorded at least ten times. CDR3 in DNA: TGTGCCAGCAGTTCTCCCCGTAGAGGCTACACCTTC. Its translation: CASSSPRRGYTF. The chain has TRBV28 and TRBJ1-2, with D unresolved. CDR1 and CDR2 from the germline V gene are MDHEN and SYDVKM. CDR3 length equals 12 residues. The V end was cut by 4 bases, the J end by 8 bases, with 11 bases between.

This clone was observed many times. This chain connects TRBV6-5 to TRBJ1-3; no firm D call. V was pared by 2 bases and J by 2 bases, with 7 bases between. The CDR3 runs to 14 residues. Germline CDR1 MNHEY, CDR2 SVGAGI. This chain's CDR3 is CASSYGSTGNTIYF. In DNA, the CDR3 is TGTGCCAGCAGTTACGGCAGTACTGGAAACACCATATATTTT.

In this sample, this clone turned up many times. V is TRBV5-1 and J is TRBJ1-2; D is uncertain. V lost 0 bases to trimming and J lost 4 bases, with 19 bases between them. The CDR3 spans 17 residues. Germline CDR1 reads SGHRS; CDR2 reads YFSETQ. CDR3 DNA: TGCGCCAGCAGCTTGGGGCACGGGGAAATAGGTAGCTATGGCTACACCTTC. Its translation is CASSLGHGEIGSYGYTF.

Ten or more counts support this clone. V gene TRBV18 combines with J gene TRBJ1-3; 7 bases agree with TRBD1. The V and J ends lost 0 bases and 0 bases, in that order; junction bases with no gene match: 5. CDR3 length: 17 amino acids. CDR1 is KGHSH, CDR2 LQKENI, per germline. The CDR3 coding sequence is TGTGCCAGCTCACCACCGGGACAGAGAACCTCTGGAAACACCATATATTTT. Encoded protein: CASSPPGQRTSGNTIYF.

In its sample, this clone was seen many times. The chain uses TRBV5-1 and TRBJ1-1, with 7 bases lining up with TRBD1. After removal of 2 bases from V and 6 bases from J, the junction contained 7 bases not matched to a gene. The germline V gene encodes CDR1 SGHRS and CDR2 YFSETQ. The CDR3 has 14 amino acids. The CDR3 nucleotides are TGCGCCAGCAGCTTCGACAGGGTTAGCGCTGAAGCTTTCTTT. It is translated as CASSFDRVSAEAFF. The variable domain in full, with the rest retrieved from reference TRBV5-1 and TRBJ1-1, is KAGVTQTPRYLIKTRGQQVTLSCSPISGHRSVSWYQQTPGQGLQFLFEYFSETQRNKGNFPGRFSGRQFSNSRSEMNVSTLELGDSALYLCASSFDRVSAEAFFGQGTRLTVV.

There are many counts of this clone. The chain carries TRBV7-6 and TRBJ2-4; D is undetermined. The CDR3 covers 14 residues. Per germline, CDR1 SGHVS and CDR2 FNYEAQ. V gave up 8 bases and J gave up 4 bases, with 15 bases separating them. This CDR3 is CASQCSGSKNIQYF. The CDR3 nucleotides are TGTGCCAGCCAATGTTCCGGGTCTAAAAACATTCAGTACTTC.

This clone was counted ten times or more. V is TRBV19 and J is TRBJ1-2; D is perhaps TRBD1 (5 bases). V was cut by 5 bases and J by 0 bases, with 13 bases left in between. Germline-derived CDR1 and CDR2 are LNHDA and SQIVND (reference sequence). This CDR3 is built from 15 residues. Here the CDR3 reads CASSLGGTPNYGYTF. The CDR3 DNA reads TGTGCCAGTAGTCTGGGGGGAACCCCTAACTATGGCTACACCTTC.

This clone has ten or more counts. The chain has TRBV6-5 and TRBJ1-3; 7 bases align to TRBD1. Germline CDR1 MNHEY, CDR2 SVGAGI. The CDR3 length is 13 residues. The trim removed 0 bases at V and 9 bases at J, leaving 2 bases unmatched. CDR3 sequence (DNA): TGTGCCAGCAGTTACTCACAGGGGATCACCATATATTTT. It encodes CASSYSQGITIYF.